This T cell receptor (beta chain) was sequenced for a study of human T cells and chemical hapten exposure. Study overall: Upper inner arm skin measuring 2 cm by 2 cm received 2% DPC for sensitization.

This clonotype was counted only a few times. The time point was: pre-sensitization, week 0. Treatment denoted: therapeutic diphenylcyclopropenone sensitization with weekly scalp DPC. One entry per CDR3 protein, called by TCRdb with MiXCR from the RACE reads. The table records approximately 100,000 distinct CDR3 sequences, 8% to 10% of them present only once. The sample consisted of whole blood, taken in connection with sensitization to the hapten diphenylcyclopropenone (DPC). The TCR comes from a woman in her thirties or forties with alopecia areata. Some clones in this sample may be carry-over from other donors' samples.

CDR3 in DNA: TGCAGTGCTAGGGACTATCTGATCTACAATGAGCAGTTCTTC. Its translation is CSARDYLIYNEQFF. The rearrangement links TRBV20-1 to TRBJ2-1, with a tentative D call TRBD2 (6 bases). This CDR3 has 14 amino acids. Trimming removed 3 bases at V and 3 bases at J, with 12 bases between. The germline CDR1 and CDR2 sequences are DFQATT and SNEGSKA (reference sequence).